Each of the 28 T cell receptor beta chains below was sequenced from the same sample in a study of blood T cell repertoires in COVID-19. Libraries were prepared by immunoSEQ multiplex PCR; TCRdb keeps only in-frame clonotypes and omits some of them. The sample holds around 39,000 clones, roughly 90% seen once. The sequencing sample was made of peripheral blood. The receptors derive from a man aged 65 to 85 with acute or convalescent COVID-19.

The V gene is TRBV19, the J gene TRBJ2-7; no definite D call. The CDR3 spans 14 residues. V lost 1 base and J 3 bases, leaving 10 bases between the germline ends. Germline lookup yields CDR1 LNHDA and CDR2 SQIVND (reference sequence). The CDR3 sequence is CASSIGSVYYEQYF. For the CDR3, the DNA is TGTGCCAGTAGTATAGGTTCGGTCTACTACGAGCAGTACTTC.

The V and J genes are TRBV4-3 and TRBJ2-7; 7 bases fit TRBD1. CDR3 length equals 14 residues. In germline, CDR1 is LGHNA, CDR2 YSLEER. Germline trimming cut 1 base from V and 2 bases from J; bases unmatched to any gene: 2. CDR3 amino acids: CASSQARGPYEQYF. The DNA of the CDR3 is TGCGCCAGCAGCCAAGCGAGGGGGCCCTACGAGCAGTACTTC.

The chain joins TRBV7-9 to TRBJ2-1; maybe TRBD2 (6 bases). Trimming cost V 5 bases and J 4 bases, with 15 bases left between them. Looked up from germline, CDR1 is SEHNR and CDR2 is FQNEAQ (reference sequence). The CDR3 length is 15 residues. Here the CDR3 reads CASSIGSGRYNEQFF. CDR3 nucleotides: TGTGCCAGCAGCATAGGTAGCGGACGGTACAATGAGCAGTTCTTC.

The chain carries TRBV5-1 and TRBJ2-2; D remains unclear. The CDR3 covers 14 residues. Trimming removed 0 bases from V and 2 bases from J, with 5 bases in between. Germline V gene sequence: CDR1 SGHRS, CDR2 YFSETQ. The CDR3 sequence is CASSLVQNTGELFF. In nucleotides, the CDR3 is TGCGCCAGCAGCTTGGTACAAAACACCGGGGAGCTGTTTTTT. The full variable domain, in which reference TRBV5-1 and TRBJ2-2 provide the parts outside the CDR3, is KAGVTQTPRYLIKTRGQQVTLSCSPISGHRSVSWYQQTPGQGLQFLFEYFSETQRNKGNFPGRFSGRQFSNSRSEMNVSTLELGDSALYLCASSLVQNTGELFFGEGSRLTVL.

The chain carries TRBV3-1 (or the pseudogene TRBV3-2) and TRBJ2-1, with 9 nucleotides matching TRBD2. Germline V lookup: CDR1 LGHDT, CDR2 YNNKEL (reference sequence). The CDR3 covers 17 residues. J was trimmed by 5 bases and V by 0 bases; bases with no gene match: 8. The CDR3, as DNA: TGTGCCAGCAGCCAAGATAGGTCGCGGGAGGGGGACAATGAGCAGTTCTTC. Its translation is CASSQDRSREGDNEQFF.

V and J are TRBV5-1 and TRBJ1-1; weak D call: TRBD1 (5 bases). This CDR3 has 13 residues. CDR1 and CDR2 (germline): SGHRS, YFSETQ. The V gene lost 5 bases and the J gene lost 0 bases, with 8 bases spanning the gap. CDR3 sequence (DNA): TGCGCCAGCAGAGTACAGGTGAACACTGAAGCTTTCTTT. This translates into CASRVQVNTEAFF.

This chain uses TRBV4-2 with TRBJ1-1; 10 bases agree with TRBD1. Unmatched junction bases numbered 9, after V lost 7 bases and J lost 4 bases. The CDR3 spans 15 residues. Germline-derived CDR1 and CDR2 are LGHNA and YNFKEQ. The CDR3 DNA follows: TGTGCCAGCATTGGGACAGGGGTTGGGGGCACTGAAGCTTTCTTT. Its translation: CASIGTGVGGTEAFF.

CDR3 sequence reads: CASSPLQGIVSGYTF. The CDR3 DNA is TGTGCCAGCTCACCACTGCAGGGTATTGTATCTGGCTACACCTTC. V usage is TRBV18 and J usage is TRBJ1-2; maybe TRBD1 (5 bases). This CDR3 has 15 amino acids. CDR1 is KGHSH, CDR2 LQKENI, per germline. The V end lost 1 base, the J end lost 7 bases, and 16 bases lay between the germline ends.

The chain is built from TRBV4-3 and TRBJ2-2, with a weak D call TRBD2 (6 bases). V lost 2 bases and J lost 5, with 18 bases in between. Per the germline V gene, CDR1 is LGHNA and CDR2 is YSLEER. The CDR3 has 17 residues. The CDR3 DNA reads TGCGCCAGCAGCCAAAACCCCGCGGGACCGGAGACCGGGGAGCTGTTTTTT. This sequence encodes CASSQNPAGPETGELFF.

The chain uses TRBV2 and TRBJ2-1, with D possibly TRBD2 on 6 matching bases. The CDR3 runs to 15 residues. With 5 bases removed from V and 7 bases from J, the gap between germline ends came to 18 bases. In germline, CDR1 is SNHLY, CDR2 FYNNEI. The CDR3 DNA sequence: TGTGCCAGCAGTCCTATGGGGGGTGGAGGGAATGAGCAGTTCTTC. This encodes CASSPMGGGGNEQFF.

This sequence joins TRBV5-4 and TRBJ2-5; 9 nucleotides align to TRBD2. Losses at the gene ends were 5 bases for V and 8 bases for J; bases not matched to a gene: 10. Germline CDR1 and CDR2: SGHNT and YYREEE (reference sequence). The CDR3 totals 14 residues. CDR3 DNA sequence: TGTGCCAGCAGGGGGACTAGCTCCGCGGATACCCAGTACTTC. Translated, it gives CASRGTSSADTQYF.

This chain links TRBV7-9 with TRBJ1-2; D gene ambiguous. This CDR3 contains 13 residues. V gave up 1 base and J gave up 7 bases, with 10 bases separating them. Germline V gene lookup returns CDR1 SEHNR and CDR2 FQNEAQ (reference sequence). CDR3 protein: CASSLGGSAGYTF. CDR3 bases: TGTGCCAGCAGCTTAGGAGGCTCGGCTGGCTACACCTTC.

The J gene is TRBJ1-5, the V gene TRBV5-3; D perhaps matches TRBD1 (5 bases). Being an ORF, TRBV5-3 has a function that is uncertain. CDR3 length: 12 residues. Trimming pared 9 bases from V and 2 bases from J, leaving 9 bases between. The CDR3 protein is CATAGGNQPQHF. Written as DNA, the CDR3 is TGTGCCACCGCGGGGGGCAATCAGCCCCAGCATTTT.

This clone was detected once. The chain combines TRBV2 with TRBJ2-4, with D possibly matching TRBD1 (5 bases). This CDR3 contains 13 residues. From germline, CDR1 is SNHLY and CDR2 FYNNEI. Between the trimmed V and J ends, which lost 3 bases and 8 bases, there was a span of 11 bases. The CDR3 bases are TGTGCCAGCAGTGATGCAGGGTCGGACATTCAGTACTTC. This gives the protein CASSDAGSDIQYF.

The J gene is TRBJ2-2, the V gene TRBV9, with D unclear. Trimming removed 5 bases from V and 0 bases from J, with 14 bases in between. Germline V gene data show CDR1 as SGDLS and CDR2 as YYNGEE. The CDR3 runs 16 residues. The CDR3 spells CASSPSGQANTGELFF. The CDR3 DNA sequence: TGTGCCAGCAGTCCCTCCGGCCAGGCGAACACCGGGGAGCTGTTTTTT.

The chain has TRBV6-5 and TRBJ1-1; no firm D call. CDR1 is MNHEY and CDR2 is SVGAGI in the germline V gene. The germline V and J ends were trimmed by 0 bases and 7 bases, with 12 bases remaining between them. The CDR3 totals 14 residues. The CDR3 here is CASSYSTSSGEAFF. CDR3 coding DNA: TGTGCCAGCAGTTACTCTACGAGCTCCGGTGAAGCTTTCTTT.

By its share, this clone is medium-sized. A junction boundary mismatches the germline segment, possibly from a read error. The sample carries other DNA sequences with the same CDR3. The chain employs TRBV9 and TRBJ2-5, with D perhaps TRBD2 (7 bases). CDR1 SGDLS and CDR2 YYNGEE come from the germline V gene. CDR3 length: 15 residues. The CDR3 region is CARSGGGGPQETQYF. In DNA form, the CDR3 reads TGCGCCCGCAGCGGAGGGGGGGGGCCCCAAGAGACCCAGTACTTC.

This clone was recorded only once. CDR3 DNA sequence: TGTGCCAGCAGCAGGACTAGCGGGAGGGTAGATGAGCAGTTCTTC. Translated: CASSRTSGRVDEQFF. The chain has TRBV11-1 and TRBJ2-1, with 15 positions matching TRBD2. Germline values: CDR1 SGHAT, CDR2 FQDESV (reference sequence). Germline trimming cut 5 bases from V and 8 bases from J; bases unmatched to any gene: 4. The CDR3 sequence is 15 residues long.

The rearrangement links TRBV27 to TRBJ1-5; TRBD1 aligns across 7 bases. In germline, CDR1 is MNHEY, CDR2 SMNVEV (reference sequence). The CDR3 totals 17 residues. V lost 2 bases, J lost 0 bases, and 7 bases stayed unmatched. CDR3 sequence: CASSLAGQAISNQPQHF. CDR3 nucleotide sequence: TGTGCCAGCAGTTTAGCCGGACAGGCGATTAGCAATCAGCCCCAGCATTTT.

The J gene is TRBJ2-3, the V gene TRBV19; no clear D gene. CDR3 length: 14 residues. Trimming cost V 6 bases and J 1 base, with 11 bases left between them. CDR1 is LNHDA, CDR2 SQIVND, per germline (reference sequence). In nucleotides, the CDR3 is TGTGCCAGTAGGACGATGCAGGGCACAGATACGCAGTATTTT. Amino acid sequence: CASRTMQGTDTQYF.

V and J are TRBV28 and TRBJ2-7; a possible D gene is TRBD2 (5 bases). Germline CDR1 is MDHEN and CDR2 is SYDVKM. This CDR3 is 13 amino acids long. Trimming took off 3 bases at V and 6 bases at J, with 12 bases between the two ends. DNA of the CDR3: TGTGCCAGCAGTTTTGGGAGCGTGATCGAGCAGTACTTC. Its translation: CASSFGSVIEQYF.

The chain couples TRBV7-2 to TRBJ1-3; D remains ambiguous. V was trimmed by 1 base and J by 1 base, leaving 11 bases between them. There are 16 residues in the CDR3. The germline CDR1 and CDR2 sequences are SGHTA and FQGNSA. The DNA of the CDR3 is TGTGCCAGCAGCTTAGACCTGGGGAGGTCTGGAAACACCATATATTTT. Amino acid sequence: CASSLDLGRSGNTIYF.

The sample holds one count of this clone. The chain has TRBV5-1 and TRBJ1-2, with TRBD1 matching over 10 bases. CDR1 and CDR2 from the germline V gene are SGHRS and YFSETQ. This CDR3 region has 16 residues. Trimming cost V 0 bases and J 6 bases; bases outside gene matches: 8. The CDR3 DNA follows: TGCGCCAGCAGCTTGGGGGTGGACAGGGGGATCGATGGCTACACCTTC. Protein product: CASSLGVDRGIDGYTF. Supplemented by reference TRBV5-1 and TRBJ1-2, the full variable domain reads KAGVTQTPRYLIKTRGQQVTLSCSPISGHRSVSWYQQTPGQGLQFLFEYFSETQRNKGNFPGRFSGRQFSNSRSEMNVSTLELGDSALYLCASSLGVDRGIDGYTFGSGTRLTVV.

The CDR3, as DNA: TGTGCCAGCTCACCGCTAGCGGGAGGCCTCACCGGGGAGCTGTTTTTT. It yields the protein CASSPLAGGLTGELFF. The V gene is TRBV18, the J gene TRBJ2-2; 11 positions match TRBD2. CDR3 length: 16 amino acids. V trimming: 3 bases; J trimming: 4 bases; junction bases outside the gene matches: 4. Germline-derived CDR1 and CDR2 are KGHSH and LQKENI.

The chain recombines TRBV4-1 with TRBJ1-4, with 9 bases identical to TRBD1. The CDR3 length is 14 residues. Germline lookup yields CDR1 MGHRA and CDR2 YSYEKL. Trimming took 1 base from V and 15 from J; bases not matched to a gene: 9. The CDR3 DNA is TGCGCCAGCAGCCAAGGGCCACAGGGGGCTCCTTTGTTTTTT. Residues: CASSQGPQGAPLFF.

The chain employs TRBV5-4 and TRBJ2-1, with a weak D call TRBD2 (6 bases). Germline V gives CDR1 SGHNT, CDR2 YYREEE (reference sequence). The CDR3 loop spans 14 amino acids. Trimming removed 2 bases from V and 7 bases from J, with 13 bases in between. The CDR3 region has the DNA TGTGCCAGCAGCTTCGCTAGCGAGTTTAATGAGCAGTTCTTC. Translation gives CASSFASEFNEQFF.

CDR3 DNA: TGTGCCAGCAGCCTGGGACAGGGGGTCGGTCAGCCCCAGCATTTT. It translates to CASSLGQGVGQPQHF. The gene calls are TRBV5-6 and TRBJ1-5; TRBD1 agrees at 11 bases. The CDR3 is made up of 15 amino acids. Germline V gives CDR1 SGHDT, CDR2 YYEEEE. V lost 4 bases to trimming and J lost 6 bases; unmatched junction nucleotides: 6.

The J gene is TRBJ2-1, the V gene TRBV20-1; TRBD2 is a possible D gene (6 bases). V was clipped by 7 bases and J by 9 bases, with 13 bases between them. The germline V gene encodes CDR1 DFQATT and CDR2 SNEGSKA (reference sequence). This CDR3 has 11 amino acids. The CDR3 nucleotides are TGCAGTGGGCACCGGGACTCTGAGCAGTTCTTC. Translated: CSGHRDSEQFF.